Described below is a single T cell receptor (beta chain) sequence and its context. This record comes from a study of PD-1 and CTLA-4 blockade in melanoma. This CDR3 comprises 15 residues. V gave up 8 bases and J gave up 0 bases, with 13 bases separating them. CDR1 SNHLY and CDR2 FYNNEI come from the germline V gene. Profiling relied on immunoSEQ multiplex PCR, and the TCRdb table lists in-frame clones only, not all of them. Of approximately 33,000 clones listed, around 93% were seen once; the top ten hold roughly 9%. This sequence was found in a human donor with melanoma. Source: CD8+ T cells from peripheral blood, taken from a patient given anti-PD-1 treatment. This chain uses TRBV2 with TRBJ2-2; TRBD1 might be the D (6 bases). The CDR3 region has the DNA TGTGCCAGCTATGGGACATCTGCGAACACCGGGGAGCTGTTTTTT. It encodes CASYGTSANTGELFF.